Below are 28 T cell receptor beta chains sequenced from a single sample in a study of blood T cell repertoires in COVID-19. Only in-frame clones appear in the TCRdb table, and some are missing; sequencing was by immunoSEQ multiplex PCR. The data contain about 32,000 clones, almost 90% of them seen just once; the ten biggest clones take up around 4.9%. Sequencing used peripheral blood. Receptors were obtained from a woman in her 70s with active COVID-19.

This chain uses TRBV18 with TRBJ1-5; D might be TRBD1 (6 bases). The CDR3 is made up of 16 amino acids. With 2 bases removed from V and 0 bases from J, the gap between germline ends came to 11 bases. CDR1 is KGHSH and CDR2 is LQKENI in the germline V gene. The CDR3: CASSPLQGDSNQPQHF. The CDR3 bases are TGTGCCAGCTCACCATTACAGGGCGATAGCAATCAGCCCCAGCATTTT.

J is TRBJ1-1 and V is TRBV5-4; D unclear. Trimming left V 0 bases short and J 2 bases short, with 5 bases between. The germline gives CDR1 SGHNT, CDR2 YYREEE (reference sequence). The CDR3 contains 13 residues. The CDR3, as DNA: TGTGCCAGCAGCTTGGGAGGAAACACTGAAGCTTTCTTT. It translates to CASSLGGNTEAFF.

The rearrangement links TRBV7-2 to TRBJ1-1; 7 positions match TRBD1. The CDR3 has 14 residues. The germline CDR1 and CDR2 sequences are SGHTA and FQGNSA. J gave up 2 bases and V 3 bases, and 3 bases lay outside the gene matches. The CDR3 is CASSLSGGNTEAFF. The CDR3 DNA follows: TGTGCCAGCAGCTTGTCAGGGGGTAACACTGAAGCTTTCTTT. Drawing the rest from reference TRBV7-2 and TRBJ1-1, the complete variable domain is GAGVSQSPSNKVTEKGKDVELRCDPISGHTALYWYRQSLGQGLEFLIYFQGNSAPDKSGLPSDRFSAERTGGSVSTLTIQRTQQEDSAVYLCASSLSGGNTEAFFGQGTRLTVV.

This rearrangement joins TRBV11-2 to TRBJ2-5; possible D gene TRBD2, 6 bases. The CDR3 length is 16 residues. Trimming left V 5 bases short and J 5 bases short, with 21 bases between. The germline gives CDR1 SGHAT, CDR2 FQNNGV. The CDR3 loop is CASSRFTSYIMETQYF. CDR3 in DNA: TGTGCCAGCAGCCGTTTTACTAGCTACATAATGGAGACCCAGTACTTC.

The chain links TRBV19 to TRBJ2-7; 8 nucleotides line up with TRBD2. Germline V CDR1 and CDR2: LNHDA, SQIVND (reference sequence). The CDR3 is made up of 15 amino acids. After removal of 8 bases from V and 3 bases from J, the junction contained 12 bases not matched to a gene. In DNA, the CDR3 is TGTGCCAGTGCTGGGGGTGGGCTAGCGGGCTACGAGCAGTACTTC. Its translation is CASAGGGLAGYEQYF.

The chain carries TRBV4-2 and TRBJ2-7, with 7 bases fitting TRBD2. V dropped 2 bases and J dropped 4; count of bases not matched to a gene: 5. Germline-derived CDR1 and CDR2 are LGHNA and YNFKEQ. The CDR3 runs to 14 residues. The CDR3: CASSQPSGTYEQYF. In DNA form, the CDR3 reads TGTGCCAGCAGCCAACCTAGCGGAACATACGAGCAGTACTTC.

The CDR3 nucleotides are TGTGCCAGCAGTTTCCTATCCGGGGAGCAGTACTTC. Its protein product is CASSFLSGEQYF. The chain recombines TRBV12-3 or TRBV12-4 with TRBJ2-7, with D unclear. The CDR3 extends over 12 amino acids. Trimming cost V 3 bases and J 7 bases, with 10 bases left between them.

CDR3 residues: CASSYGRGGDGYTF. The CDR3 region has the DNA TGTGCCAGCAGCTATGGGCGGGGGGGAGATGGCTACACCTTC. The rearrangement links TRBV5-4 to TRBJ1-2, with D perhaps TRBD1 (5 bases). Germline values: CDR1 SGHNT, CDR2 YYREEE (reference sequence). V was cut by 3 bases and J by 6 bases, with 15 bases left in between. The CDR3 extends over 14 amino acids.

The gene calls are TRBV6-5 and TRBJ1-1, with TRBD1 as a possible D gene (5 bases). The germline V and J ends were trimmed by 6 bases and 5 bases, with 10 bases remaining between them. CDR3 length: 12 amino acids. Germline lookup yields CDR1 MNHEY and CDR2 SVGAGI. The CDR3: CASRSRVTEAFF. CDR3 sequence (DNA): TGTGCCAGCAGAAGCAGGGTTACTGAAGCTTTCTTT.

This clone has more than one count but fewer than ten. The chain couples TRBV5-8 to TRBJ2-3; D is possibly TRBD2 (5 bases). Germline loops: CDR1 SGHTS, CDR2 YDEGEE. The CDR3 runs to 14 residues. V was trimmed by 4 bases and J by 3 bases, leaving 12 bases between them. Written as DNA, the CDR3 is TGTGCCAGCAGCCCGGACGGGGAAACAGATACGCAGTATTTT. Amino acids: CASSPDGETDTQYF.

The chain carries TRBV6-6 and TRBJ1-4; TRBD1 matches at 7 bases. Per the germline V gene, CDR1 is MNHNY and CDR2 is SVGAGI (reference sequence). The V gene end was trimmed by 9 bases and the J gene end by 4 bases; junction bases not matched to a gene: 5. The CDR3 covers 13 residues. CDR3 residues: CASEGAGNEKLFF. In nucleotides, the CDR3 is TGTGCCAGTGAGGGGGCCGGTAATGAAAAACTGTTTTTT.

The sample holds one count of this clone. This rearrangement joins TRBV24-1 to TRBJ2-7; D gene ambiguous. Germline CDR1 and CDR2: KGHDR and SFDVKD. V dropped 1 base and J dropped 3 bases, with 6 bases sitting between them. CDR3 length equals 13 residues. The chain's CDR3 is CATSDLLGYEQYF. Written as DNA, the CDR3 is TGTGCCACCAGTGATTTACTCGGCTACGAGCAGTACTTC.

This chain uses TRBV30 with TRBJ1-2; no clear D. Germline CDR1 GTSNPN, CDR2 SVGIG (reference sequence). CDR3 size: 12 residues. The ends were cut back, 3 bases at V and 1 base at J, with 6 bases in the middle. The CDR3 is CAWRRNNYGYTF. The CDR3 nucleotides are TGTGCCTGGAGGAGGAATAACTATGGCTACACCTTC. The variable domain in full, completed from reference TRBV30 and TRBJ1-2, reads SQTIHQWPATLVQPVGSPLSLECTVEGTSNPNLYWYRQAAGRGLQLLFYSVGIGQISSEVPQNLSASRPQDRQFILSSKKLLLSDSGFYLCAWRRNNYGYTFGSGTRLTVV.

This sequence joins TRBV7-9 and TRBJ2-1; 11 nucleotides agree with TRBD2. V lost 1 base, J lost 9 bases, and 5 bases stayed unmatched. The V gene's germline CDR1 is SEHNR and CDR2 FQNEAQ (reference sequence). The CDR3 is made up of 15 amino acids. CDR3 DNA: TGTGCCAGCAGCTTAGGACTAGCGGGGTCTATTGAGCAGTTCTTC. It encodes CASSLGLAGSIEQFF.

This chain links TRBV23-1 with TRBJ1-2, with 8 positions matching TRBD1. TRBV23-1 is an ORF; its function is uncertain. The CDR3 totals 18 residues. With 6 bases clipped from V and 4 bases from J, the junction kept 19 bases outside the gene matches. In nucleotides, the CDR3 is TGCGCCAGCAGAGGGGTGGACAGGGTGGGGTTTGAGGGCTATGGCTACACCTTC. Amino acid sequence: CASRGVDRVGFEGYGYTF.

The chain carries TRBV15 and TRBJ2-5; 10 bases are a match to TRBD1. In germline, CDR1 is LNHNV, CDR2 YYDKDF (reference sequence). V trimming: 3 bases; J trimming: 6 bases; junction bases outside the gene matches: 10. This CDR3 has 16 residues. The CDR3 bases are TGTGCCACCAGCAGCCCCGGGGACAGGGGCGGGAAGACCCAGTACTTC. This sequence encodes CATSSPGDRGGKTQYF.

The chain couples TRBV30 to TRBJ1-5; D call uncertain. Germline-derived CDR1 and CDR2 are GTSNPN and SVGIG (reference sequence). The CDR3 runs 13 residues. V was pared by 1 base and J by 2 bases, with 6 bases between. The CDR3 loop reads CAWSATGNQPQHF. The CDR3 region has the DNA TGTGCCTGGAGTGCAACGGGCAATCAGCCCCAGCATTTT.

CDR3 sequence reads: CASSFQPGPTEAFF. CDR3 coding DNA: TGTGCCAGCAGCTTCCAGCCAGGGCCCACTGAAGCTTTCTTT. J is TRBJ1-1 and V is TRBV11-2; TRBD1 might be the D (5 bases). The V end lost 3 bases, the J end lost 4 bases, and 12 bases lay between the germline ends. Germline V lookup: CDR1 SGHAT, CDR2 FQNNGV. The CDR3 runs 14 residues.

The chain joins TRBV7-2 to TRBJ2-1; 7 nucleotides align to TRBD1. The ends lost 3 bases at V and 6 bases at J; junction bases unmatched: 2. The germline gives CDR1 SGHTA, CDR2 FQGNSA. This CDR3 contains 13 residues. In nucleotides, the CDR3 is TGTGCCAGCAGCTTTACAGGGGTCAATGAGCAGTTCTTC. Protein sequence: CASSFTGVNEQFF.

DNA of the CDR3: TGTGCCAGCCTGGTTGGGGCCAACTATGGCTACACCTTC. Its protein is CASLVGANYGYTF. The chain employs TRBV28 and TRBJ1-2, with a tentative D call TRBD1 (5 bases). Germline CDR1 and CDR2: MDHEN and SYDVKM. Trimming removed 8 bases at V and 2 bases at J, with 12 bases between. This CDR3 is built from 13 residues.

This clone has only one observation. This chain joins TRBV30 and TRBJ1-1; D is undetermined. Trimming stripped 3 bases from V and 4 bases from J, with 9 bases between. This CDR3 is built from 12 residues. Germline V gene data show CDR1 as GTSNPN and CDR2 as SVGIG (reference sequence). The CDR3 DNA follows: TGTGCCTGGAGGTCCGGTCCCACTGAAGCTTTCTTT. Translating gives CAWRSGPTEAFF.

The V gene is TRBV13, the J gene TRBJ2-3, with D possibly being TRBD1 (5 bases). Germline CDR1 is PRHDT and CDR2 is FYEKMQ (reference sequence). The V gene lost 2 bases and the J gene lost 4 bases, with 7 bases spanning the gap. This CDR3 contains 13 residues. In DNA, the CDR3 is TGTGCCAGCAGCTTAAGGGGCCCAGATACGCAGTATTTT. Translation: CASSLRGPDTQYF. The full variable domain, rest sourced from reference TRBV13 and TRBJ2-3, is AAGVIQSPRHLIKEKRETATLKCYPIPRHDTVYWYQQGPGQDPQFLISFYEKMQSDKGSIPDRFSAQQFSDYHSELNMSSLELGDSALYFCASSLRGPDTQYFGPGTRLTVL.

V gene TRBV5-1 combines with J gene TRBJ2-3; D perhaps matches TRBD1 (5 bases). The CDR3 is 15 residues long. The V gene lost 4 bases and the J gene lost 0 bases, with 12 bases spanning the gap. CDR1 and CDR2 from the germline V gene are SGHRS and YFSETQ. As DNA, the CDR3 is TGCGCCAGCAGCACCGGACACGCTAGCACAGATACGCAGTATTTT. Translation gives CASSTGHASTDTQYF. The full variable domain, rest sourced from reference TRBV5-1 and TRBJ2-3, is KAGVTQTPRYLIKTRGQQVTLSCSPISGHRSVSWYQQTPGQGLQFLFEYFSETQRNKGNFPGRFSGRQFSNSRSEMNVSTLELGDSALYLCASSTGHASTDTQYFGPGTRLTVL.

The chain is built from TRBV11-2 and TRBJ1-2, with TRBD1 matching 9 bases. CDR1 is SGHAT and CDR2 is FQNNGV in the germline V gene. The CDR3 spans 13 residues. Trimming at V came to 1 base and at J to 8 bases, leaving 2 bases not matched to a gene. CDR3 in DNA: TGTGCCAGCAGCTTAGGGGACAGGGACGGCTACACCTTC. The encoded protein is CASSLGDRDGYTF.

Comment on this clone: The junction departs from germline at one end; a sequencing error may be responsible. CDR3 in amino acids: CASSVDPGETSEQFF. Written as DNA, the CDR3 is TGTGCCAGCAGCGTAGACCCGGGGGAGACCAGTGAGCAGTTCTTC. V and J are TRBV11-2 and TRBJ2-1, with a possible D match to TRBD2 (6 bases). Germline CDR1 reads SGHAT; CDR2 reads FQNNGV. The CDR3 spans 15 residues.

J is TRBJ1-1 and V is TRBV10-1, with a weak D call TRBD1 (6 bases). The CDR3 totals 13 residues. Looked up from germline, CDR1 is WNHNN and CDR2 is SYGVQD (reference sequence). V was pared by 3 bases and J by 6 bases, with 11 bases between. Here the CDR3 reads CASSERQGSEAFF. The CDR3 bases are TGCGCCAGCAGTGAACGGCAGGGGTCTGAAGCTTTCTTT.

The chain joins TRBV15 to TRBJ2-2; TRBD1 is a possible D gene (6 bases). V shed 1 base and J shed 4 bases, with 10 bases lying between them. The CDR3 is 15 amino acids. Germline assignment: CDR1 LNHNV and CDR2 YYDKDF (reference sequence). The CDR3 is CATSRGLGGTGELFF. The CDR3, as DNA: TGTGCCACCAGCAGAGGCCTAGGGGGCACCGGGGAGCTGTTTTTT.

The sample holds one count of this clone. The V call is TRBV28, the J call TRBJ1-6; unclear D gene. V lost 6 bases and J 4 bases, leaving 10 bases between the germline ends. This CDR3 spans 14 amino acids. Germline V gene lookup returns CDR1 MDHEN and CDR2 SYDVKM. CDR3 nucleotide sequence: TGTGCCAGCAGGTCGGGATCTTATAATTCACCCCTCCACTTT. This codes for CASRSGSYNSPLHF.